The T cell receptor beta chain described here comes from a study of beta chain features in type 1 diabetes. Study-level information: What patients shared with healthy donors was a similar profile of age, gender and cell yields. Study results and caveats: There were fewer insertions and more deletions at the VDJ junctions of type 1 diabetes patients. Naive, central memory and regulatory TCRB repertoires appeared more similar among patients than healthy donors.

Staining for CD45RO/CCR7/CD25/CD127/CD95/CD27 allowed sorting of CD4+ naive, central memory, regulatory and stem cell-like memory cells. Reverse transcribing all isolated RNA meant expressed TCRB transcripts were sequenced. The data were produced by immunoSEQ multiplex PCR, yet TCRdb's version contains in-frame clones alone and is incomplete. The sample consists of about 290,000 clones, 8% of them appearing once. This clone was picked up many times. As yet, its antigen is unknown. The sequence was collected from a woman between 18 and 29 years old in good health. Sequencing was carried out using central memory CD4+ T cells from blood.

This CDR3 is CASSVLKGQGNTEAFF. The CDR3 coding sequence is TGTGCCAGCAGCGTACTTAAGGGACAGGGGAACACTGAAGCTTTCTTT. This rearrangement joins TRBV14 to TRBJ1-1, with TRBD1 matching over 9 bases. The V gene end was trimmed by 5 bases and the J gene end by 1 base; junction bases not matched to a gene: 8. The CDR3 covers 16 residues. Germline V lookup: CDR1 SGHDN, CDR2 FVKESK.